Sequencing of this T cell receptor beta chain was carried out in a study of cytomegalovirus exposure and HLA in healthy donors. Points from the study as a whole: Researchers catalogued 160 or so TCR beta chains as cytomegalovirus-associated. Generally TCR sequences proved uncommon, though certain public TCRs appeared in numerous donors.

Clones were sequenced by immunoSEQ multiplex PCR, and TCRdb holds only the in-frame ones, with some missing. The sample consists of 150,000 to 200,000 clones, 85% of them appearing once. CDR1 and CDR2 (germline): MNHEY, SVGAGI. Trimming pared 2 bases from V and 8 bases from J, leaving 12 bases between. The CDR3 length is 13 residues. Regarding this clone: Its specificity is not known.

The origin of this receptor is a man in his late teens or twenties in good health and CMV-seropositive. The chain couples TRBV6-5 to TRBJ1-2; TRBD1 might be the D (5 bases). The sequencing sample was made of PBMCs. CDR3 region: CASSYRGLYGYTF. CDR3 in DNA: TGTGCCAGCAGTTACAGGGGTTTATACGGCTACACCTTC.